This T cell receptor beta chain comes out of a study of shared clonotypes between healthy human individuals. Study-level information: Per-donor plates numbered three CD4 naive, three CD4 memory, two CD8 naive and one CD8 memory.

An even split of each subset's genomic DNA across several immunoSEQ plates was performed. Assay: immunoSEQ multiplex PCR; the TCRdb copy retains only in-frame clones and omits some. The sample includes around 600,000 clones, 85% to 95% of them seen just once. A remark on this clone: Its specificity is not known.

CD8 cells regarded as naive lacked CD45RO, were positively chosen for CCR7, and omitted terminally differentiated effector memory CD45RA+ cells. Overall study results and limits: An effect of sequencing depth on clonotype sharing among donors was expected. Larger estimated richness was generally recorded for naive subsets relative to memory subsets.

V dropped 1 base and J dropped 7 bases, with 14 bases sitting between them. Germline-derived CDR1 and CDR2 are SEHNR and FQNEAQ (reference sequence). The CDR3 has 14 amino acids. The sample taken for sequencing was naive CD8+ T cells sorted from blood. This receptor was identified in a woman aged 25 to 45 in good health. The J gene is TRBJ2-7, the V gene TRBV7-9; a weak D match, TRBD1 (5 bases). The CDR3 coding sequence is TGTGCCAGCAGCTTAGTTACAGGCTATGAAGAGCAGTACTTC. Translating it yields CASSLVTGYEEQYF.